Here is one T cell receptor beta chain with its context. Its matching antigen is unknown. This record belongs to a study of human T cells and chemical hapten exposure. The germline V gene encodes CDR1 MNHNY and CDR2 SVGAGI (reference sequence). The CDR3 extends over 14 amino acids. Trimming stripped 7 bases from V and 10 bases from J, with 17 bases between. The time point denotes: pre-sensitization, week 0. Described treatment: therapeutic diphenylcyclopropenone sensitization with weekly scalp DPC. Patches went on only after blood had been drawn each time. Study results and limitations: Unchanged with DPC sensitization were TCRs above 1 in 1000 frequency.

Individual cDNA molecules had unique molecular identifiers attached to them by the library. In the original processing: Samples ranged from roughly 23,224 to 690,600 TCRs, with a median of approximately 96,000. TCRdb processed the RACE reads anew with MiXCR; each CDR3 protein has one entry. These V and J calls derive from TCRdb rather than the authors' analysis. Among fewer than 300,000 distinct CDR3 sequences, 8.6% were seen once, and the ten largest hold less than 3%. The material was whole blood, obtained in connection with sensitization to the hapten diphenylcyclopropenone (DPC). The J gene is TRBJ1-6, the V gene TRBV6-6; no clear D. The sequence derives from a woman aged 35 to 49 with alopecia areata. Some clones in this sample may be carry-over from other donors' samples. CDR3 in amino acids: CASTLLGEDSPLHF. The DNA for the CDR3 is TGTGCCAGCACTCTACTCGGGGAAGACTCACCCCTCCACTTT.